Presented here are 32 T cell receptor beta chains from one specimen sequenced in a study of blood T cell repertoires in COVID-19. The method was immunoSEQ multiplex PCR; TCRdb's version includes in-frame clones alone and lacks a portion of them. The sample records about 150,000 clones, 75% to 90% being singletons. Sequenced sample: peripheral blood. All receptors derive from a man in his 60s with acute or convalescent COVID-19.

The genes are TRBV30 and TRBJ2-7; 8 bases map to TRBD1. Germline V gene lookup returns CDR1 GTSNPN and CDR2 SVGIG (reference sequence). J was trimmed by 7 bases and V by 2 bases; bases with no gene match: 7. The CDR3 spans 13 residues. CDR3 region: CAWSWQGAGEQYF. The CDR3 DNA reads TGTGCCTGGAGTTGGCAGGGGGCAGGTGAGCAGTACTTC.

The chain employs TRBV5-4 and TRBJ2-3; 7 bases map to TRBD2. The V segment lost 4 bases and the J segment 2 bases; nucleotides outside the gene matches: 10. The germline V gene encodes CDR1 SGHNT and CDR2 YYREEE (reference sequence). CDR3 length: 16 amino acids. The CDR3 DNA is TGTGCCAGCAGCCCTTCGAGCGGGGCCCCCACAGATACGCAGTATTTT. Encoded protein: CASSPSSGAPTDTQYF.

In its sample, this clone was seen a few times. The V and J genes are TRBV30 and TRBJ2-7, with a possible D match to TRBD1 (7 bases). Per germline, CDR1 GTSNPN and CDR2 SVGIG (reference sequence). V lost 2 bases, J lost 2 bases, and 19 bases lay in between. The CDR3 has 16 residues. The CDR3 sequence: CAWSPRGVNRAYEQYF. Written as DNA, the CDR3 is TGTGCCTGGAGTCCCAGGGGGGTTAACAGGGCCTACGAGCAGTACTTC.

The chain recombines TRBV2 with TRBJ2-1; TRBD2 matches 7 bases. The CDR3 sequence is 13 residues long. In germline, CDR1 is SNHLY, CDR2 FYNNEI. The trim removed 7 bases at V and 4 bases at J, leaving 4 bases unmatched. CDR3 amino acids: CASKASGYNEQFF. CDR3 nucleotide sequence: TGTGCCAGCAAGGCTAGCGGTTACAATGAGCAGTTCTTC.

This chain connects TRBV28 to TRBJ1-6; D is perhaps TRBD1 (6 bases). The CDR3 runs to 15 residues. CDR1 is MDHEN, CDR2 SYDVKM, per germline. Trimming pared 5 bases from V and 1 base from J, leaving 9 bases between. The CDR3, as DNA: TGTGCCAGCAGTGAACAGGGTTCCTATAATTCACCCCTCCACTTT. Its protein is CASSEQGSYNSPLHF.

The rearrangement uses TRBV12-5 and TRBJ2-7; a possible D gene is TRBD1 (5 bases). Trimming removed 6 bases at V and 0 bases at J, with 21 bases between. This CDR3 is 17 amino acids long. CDR1 and CDR2 from the germline V gene are LGHNT and FRNRAP. The DNA of the CDR3 is TGTGCTAGTGGAAGGGCAGGGTCGCTCCATAGCTCCTACGAGCAGTACTTC. This gives the protein CASGRAGSLHSSYEQYF. Looking up the rest from reference TRBV12-5 and TRBJ2-7 gives the full variable domain: DARVTQTPRHKVTEMGQEVTMRCQPILGHNTVFWYRQTMMQGLELLAYFRNRAPLDDSGMPKDRFSAEMPDATLATLKIQPSEPRDSAVYFCASGRAGSLHSSYEQYFGPGTRLTVT.

This chain uses TRBV18 with TRBJ1-4; weak D call: TRBD1 (5 bases). The CDR3 runs 13 residues. V lost 2 bases and J lost 7, with 8 bases in between. Germline CDR1 KGHSH, CDR2 LQKENI. Here the CDR3 DNA reads TGTGCCAGCTCACCAGGCGGGGGTGAAAAACTGTTTTTT. It encodes CASSPGGGEKLFF.

V and J are TRBV5-5 and TRBJ1-1; perhaps TRBD1 as D (6 bases). Germline CDR1 is SGHKS and CDR2 is YYEKEE (reference sequence). The CDR3 loop spans 16 amino acids. Between the trimmed V and J ends, which lost 3 bases and 0 bases, there was a span of 15 bases. In DNA form, the CDR3 reads TGTGCCAGCAGCTCCGACCCTGGACAGTTGAACACTGAAGCTTTCTTT. Translating gives CASSSDPGQLNTEAFF.

The chain carries TRBV10-3 and TRBJ2-3; TRBD1 might be the D (5 bases). Trimming stripped 2 bases from V and 1 base from J, with 10 bases between. Germline values: CDR1 ENHRY, CDR2 SYGVKD. This CDR3 spans 15 amino acids. The CDR3 region is CAISERGGGTDTQYF. In DNA form, the CDR3 reads TGTGCCATCAGTGAGAGGGGCGGCGGCACAGATACGCAGTATTTT.

V is TRBV5-1 and J is TRBJ1-1; 9 nucleotides agree with TRBD1. This CDR3 region has 14 residues. Per germline, CDR1 SGHRS and CDR2 YFSETQ. The trim removed 6 bases at V and 1 base at J, leaving 4 bases unmatched. CDR3 residues: CASTETGGNTEAFF. DNA for the CDR3: TGCGCCAGCACCGAGACAGGGGGGAACACTGAAGCTTTCTTT.

V gene TRBV19 combines with J gene TRBJ2-7; 8 positions match TRBD1. Germline values: CDR1 LNHDA, CDR2 SQIVND (reference sequence). The CDR3 extends over 15 amino acids. J lost 0 bases, V lost 6 bases, and 7 bases had no gene match. The CDR3 sequence is CASSRQGPLSYEQYF. The CDR3 DNA reads as TGTGCCAGTAGCCGACAGGGGCCACTCTCCTACGAGCAGTACTTC.

This rearrangement joins TRBV7-2 to TRBJ2-3; perhaps TRBD2 as D (5 bases). Trimming took off 1 base at V and 6 bases at J, with 8 bases between the two ends. The CDR3 consists of 13 residues. Germline V CDR1 and CDR2: SGHTA, FQGNSA. CDR3 bases: TGTGCCAGCAGCTTAGGAGGGTCCGATACGCAGTATTTT. Its translation: CASSLGGSDTQYF.

The chain recombines TRBV11-2 with TRBJ1-6; 10 positions match TRBD1. The J segment lost 7 bases and the V segment lost 5 bases, leaving 2 bases of the junction unmatched. CDR3 size: 14 residues. Germline V lookup: CDR1 SGHAT, CDR2 FQNNGV. CDR3 amino acids: CASSPGQGNSPLHF. CDR3 DNA sequence: TGTGCCAGCAGCCCGGGACAGGGGAATTCACCCCTCCACTTT.

The chain recombines TRBV5-1 with TRBJ1-1; 7 bases match TRBD1. This CDR3 is 18 amino acids long. Per the germline V gene, CDR1 is SGHRS and CDR2 is YFSETQ. After removal of 4 bases from V and 4 bases from J, the junction contained 19 bases not matched to a gene. The CDR3 region is CASSIRAGTEYSSTEAFF. The DNA of the CDR3 is TGCGCCAGCAGCATACGGGCCGGGACAGAGTATAGTAGCACTGAAGCTTTCTTT.

This clone was observed a few times. The CDR3 spells CATSDQGAGEAFF. CDR3 nucleotides: TGTGCCACCAGTGATCAGGGGGCTGGTGAAGCTTTCTTT. The chain joins TRBV24-1 to TRBJ1-1, with 8 positions matching TRBD1. CDR3 length: 13 residues. V lost 3 bases, J lost 7 bases, and 3 bases stayed unmatched. CDR1 is KGHDR and CDR2 is SFDVKD in the germline V gene.

V gene TRBV7-9 combines with J gene TRBJ1-4; D possibly corresponds to TRBD1 (5 bases). This CDR3 has 18 amino acids. Between the trimmed V and J ends, which lost 0 bases and 0 bases, there was a span of 14 bases. Germline loops: CDR1 SEHNR, CDR2 FQNEAQ (reference sequence). The CDR3 DNA reads TGTGCCAGCAGCTTAGCGGGGCGGCGATTCTCAACTAATGAAAAACTGTTTTTT. It codes for CASSLAGRRFSTNEKLFF.

The chain combines TRBV6-5 with TRBJ2-7, with 8 bases matching TRBD1. Germline-derived CDR1 and CDR2 are MNHEY and SVGAGI. The CDR3 runs 14 residues. The trim removed 9 bases at V and 0 bases at J, leaving 7 bases unmatched. CDR3 sequence: CASHRGSNSYEQYF. The CDR3 DNA reads as TGTGCCAGTCACAGGGGGTCAAACTCCTACGAGCAGTACTTC.

For the CDR3, the DNA is TGTGCCAGCAGTTCCGACAGATATGGCTACACCTTC. It specifies CASSSDRYGYTF. The chain couples TRBV6-5 to TRBJ1-2; weak D call: TRBD1 (5 bases). V gave up 4 bases and J gave up 5 bases, with 8 bases separating them. Germline V gene lookup returns CDR1 MNHEY and CDR2 SVGAGI. The CDR3 sequence is 12 residues long.

V and J are TRBV6-5 and TRBJ1-2; 9 bases map to TRBD1. V was pared by 6 bases and J by 8 bases, with 7 bases of the junction left unmatched. Germline V gene data show CDR1 as MNHEY and CDR2 as SVGAGI. This CDR3 has 13 residues. CDR3 region: CASRAPGTGGYTF. CDR3 nucleotide sequence: TGTGCCAGCAGGGCTCCCGGGACAGGGGGCTACACCTTC.

V and J are TRBV10-3 and TRBJ2-7, with 8 bases that match TRBD1. CDR3 length: 16 residues. In germline, CDR1 is ENHRY, CDR2 SYGVKD. V gave up 4 bases and J gave up 3 bases; unmatched junction bases: 11. This chain's CDR3 is CAISAGVQGGVYEQYF. CDR3 nucleotides: TGTGCCATCAGTGCGGGGGTACAGGGGGGTGTCTACGAGCAGTACTTC.

This clone was counted a few times. The V gene is TRBV7-2, the J gene TRBJ1-6, with D perhaps TRBD1 (5 bases). The germline V gene encodes CDR1 SGHTA and CDR2 FQGNSA. CDR3 length equals 15 residues. V gave up 5 bases and J gave up 5 bases, with 13 bases separating them. The CDR3 is CASSPHGGNNSPLHF. CDR3 sequence (DNA): TGTGCCAGCAGCCCCCACGGGGGTAATAATTCACCCCTCCACTTT.

The V call is TRBV11-2, the J call TRBJ2-1; D gene uncertain. The germline gives CDR1 SGHAT, CDR2 FQNNGV. V lost 1 base to trimming and J lost 9 bases, with 7 bases between them. This CDR3 has 12 residues. For the CDR3, the DNA is TGTGCCAGCAGCTTAGGACTGCTTGAGCAGTTCTTC. It yields the protein CASSLGLLEQFF.

This sequence joins TRBV19 and TRBJ2-1; 8 bases align to TRBD2. CDR1 and CDR2 from the germline V gene are LNHDA and SQIVND (reference sequence). This CDR3 has 15 residues. The ends lost 3 bases at V and 6 bases at J; junction bases unmatched: 7. In nucleotides, the CDR3 is TGTGCCAGTAGTATTACGGGAGGGCCCCTCAATGAGCAGTTCTTC. Amino acids: CASSITGGPLNEQFF.

The chain is built from TRBV28 and TRBJ2-7; 15 positions agree with TRBD2. This CDR3 has 14 residues. Germline V gene data show CDR1 as MDHEN and CDR2 as SYDVKM. The trim removed 6 bases at V and 7 bases at J, leaving 4 bases unmatched. CDR3 region: CASSRGLAGGEQYF. In DNA form, the CDR3 reads TGTGCCAGCAGCCGTGGACTAGCGGGGGGGGAGCAGTACTTC.

This clone was counted a single time. The chain combines TRBV6-5 with TRBJ1-2; the D gene is possibly TRBD1 (5 bases). V was clipped by 6 bases and J by 1 base, with 9 bases between them. CDR1 MNHEY and CDR2 SVGAGI come from the germline V gene. The CDR3 totals 13 residues. Here the CDR3 DNA reads TGTGCCAGCAGCCCAGGGTATAACTATGGCTACACCTTC. This gives the protein CASSPGYNYGYTF.

The genes are TRBV3-1 (or the pseudogene TRBV3-2) and TRBJ1-1; 9 nucleotides agree with TRBD1. Per the germline V gene, CDR1 is LGHDT and CDR2 is YNNKEL (reference sequence). V shed 3 bases and J 1 base; nucleotides not matched to a gene: 3. CDR3 length equals 15 residues. For the CDR3, the DNA is TGTGCCAGCAGCCACGCGGGACAGGGGAACACTGAAGCTTTCTTT. The encoded protein is CASSHAGQGNTEAFF.

V and J are TRBV6-2 or TRBV6-3 and TRBJ1-2; TRBD1 is a possible D gene (6 bases). The CDR3 length is 13 residues. Germline CDR1 reads MNHEY; CDR2 reads SVGEGT. V lost 4 bases and J lost 1, with 7 bases in between. In DNA form, the CDR3 reads TGTGCCAGCAGTTTGGACAGTAACTATGGCTACACCTTC. Its translation: CASSLDSNYGYTF.

The chain employs TRBV4-3 and TRBJ1-3; possibly TRBD1 for D (6 bases). There are 16 residues in the CDR3. Germline V lookup: CDR1 LGHNA, CDR2 YSLEER. Trimming left V 1 base short and J 3 bases short, with 13 bases between. The chain's CDR3 is CASSQVGGGFGNTIYF. The CDR3, as DNA: TGCGCCAGCAGCCAAGTAGGGGGGGGATTTGGAAACACCATATATTTT.

The chain has TRBV5-4 and TRBJ1-2; D ambiguous. The CDR3 contains 13 residues. Germline CDR1 and CDR2: SGHNT and YYREEE (reference sequence). V shed 3 bases and J shed 8 bases, with 14 bases lying between them. The CDR3 DNA sequence: TGTGCCAGCAGCTCGATGACAACATGGGGCTACACCTTC. Protein sequence: CASSSMTTWGYTF.

This chain joins TRBV9 and TRBJ2-2, with TRBD1 identical over 7 bases. V was clipped by 4 bases and J by 1 base; unmatched bases: 1. The germline gives CDR1 SGDLS, CDR2 YYNGEE. The CDR3 length is 14 residues. The CDR3 DNA is TGTGCCAGCAGCTGGACAGGGAACACCGGGGAGCTGTTTTTT. Translation gives CASSWTGNTGELFF. Supplemented by reference TRBV9 and TRBJ2-2, the full variable domain reads DSGVTQTPKHLITATGQRVTLRCSPRSGDLSVYWYQQSLDQGLQFLIQYYNGEERAKGNILERFSAQQFPDLHSELNLSSLELGDSALYFCASSWTGNTGELFFGEGSRLTVL.

The chain couples TRBV15 to TRBJ2-2, with a possible D match to TRBD1 (5 bases). This CDR3 contains 15 residues. Germline V CDR1 and CDR2: LNHNV, YYDKDF (reference sequence). Deletions cut 8 bases from V and 0 bases from J, with 13 bases between. The CDR3 DNA follows: TGTGCCACCGGCTCGACAGCCGCGAACACCGGGGAGCTGTTTTTT. Protein sequence: CATGSTAANTGELFF.

This chain connects TRBV14 to TRBJ1-2; possibly TRBD1 for D (6 bases). CDR1 is SGHDN and CDR2 is FVKESK in the germline V gene. The CDR3 extends over 14 amino acids. The V and J ends lost 4 bases and 3 bases respectively, with 12 bases between them. DNA of the CDR3: TGTGCCAGCAGCCTGGACAGAGGATACTATGGCTACACCTTC. As protein: CASSLDRGYYGYTF. Complete variable domain (other parts from reference TRBV14 and TRBJ1-2): EAGVTQFPSHSVIEKGQTVTLRCDPISGHDNLYWYRRVMGKEIKFLLHFVKESKQDESGMPNNRFLAERTGGTYSTLKVQPAELEDSGVYFCASSLDRGYYGYTFGSGTRLTVV.